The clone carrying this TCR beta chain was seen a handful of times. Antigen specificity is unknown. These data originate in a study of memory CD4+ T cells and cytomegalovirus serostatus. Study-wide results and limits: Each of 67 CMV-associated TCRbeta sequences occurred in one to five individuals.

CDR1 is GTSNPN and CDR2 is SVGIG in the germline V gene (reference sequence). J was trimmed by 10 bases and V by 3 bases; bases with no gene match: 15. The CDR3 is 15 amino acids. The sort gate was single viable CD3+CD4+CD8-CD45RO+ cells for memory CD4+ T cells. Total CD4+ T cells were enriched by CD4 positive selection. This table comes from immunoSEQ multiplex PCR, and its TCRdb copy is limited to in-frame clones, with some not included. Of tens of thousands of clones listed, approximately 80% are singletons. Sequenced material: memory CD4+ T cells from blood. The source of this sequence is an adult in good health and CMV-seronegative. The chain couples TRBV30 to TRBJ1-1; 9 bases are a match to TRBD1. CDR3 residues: CAWSSGTGSFGGAFF. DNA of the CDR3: TGTGCCTGGAGCTCCGGGACAGGGAGTTTTGGGGGAGCTTTCTTT.